This paragraph covers one T cell receptor beta chain sequence. Its antigen is still unknown. One end of the junction does not line up with germline, which may come from a read error. A sample-barcoded 5' primer and a J-beta primer mix were used in a second PCR of about 7 to 11 cycles. MiXCR, applied by TCRdb to the 5' RACE reads, yields one record per CDR3 protein. The sample has about 1.6 million distinct CDR3 sequences; around 36% are singletons. The record originates from a study of blood T cells in healthy people across ages. Study-wide results and caveats: PBMCs were not sorted, which prevented a conclusive comparison of naive versus antigen-experienced cells. TCR beta diversity correlated strongly with naive T cell percentage. Diversity was higher, and naive CD4+ cells more numerous, in long-lived donors than in aged donors.

The CDR3 length is 14 residues. The germline CDR1 and CDR2 sequences are GTSNPN and SVGIG (reference sequence). V gene TRBV30 combines with J gene TRBJ1-1; TRBD1 is a possible D gene (5 bases). This receptor was taken from a woman in her 30s in good health. Sequenced material: blood. Here the CDR3 DNA reads TGTGCCTGGAATTTAGGGGCTGCAAACACTGAGGCTTTCTTT. This sequence encodes CAWNLGAANTEAFF. The full variable domain, rest sourced from reference TRBV30 and TRBJ1-1, is SQTIHQWPATLVQPVGSPLSLECTVEGTSNPNLYWYRQAAGRGLQLLFYSVGIGQISSEVPQNLSASRPQDRQFILSSKKLLLSDSGFYLCAWNLGAANTEAFFGQGTRLTVV.